These 16 T cell receptor beta chains share one sample of origin, sequenced in a study of T-cell reconstitution after alpha-beta-depleted transplantation in children. Researchers prepared the TCRbeta library using unique molecular identifiers, the study reports. TCRdb reprocessed the PCR reads via MiXCR and lists one record per CDR3 protein. Here the sample spans 440,000 or so distinct CDR3 sequences, over 40% being singletons. The sequencing here drew on PBMCs, taken before TCRalphabeta/CD19-depleted stem cell transplant. These receptors came from a girl aged 2 to 10 with aplastic anemia, due to receive a stem cell transplant.

Only a few counts were recorded for this clonotype. The V call is TRBV7-9, the J call TRBJ2-2, with D uncertain. CDR1 is SEHNR and CDR2 is FQNEAQ in the germline V gene (reference sequence). The V end was cut by 3 bases, the J end by 2 bases, with 16 bases between. The CDR3 has 17 amino acids. The CDR3 sequence is CASSLLFGQFNTGELFF. CDR3 bases: TGTGCCAGCAGCTTGCTGTTCGGGCAGTTTAACACCGGGGAGCTGTTTTTT. Combining the CDR3 with reference TRBV7-9 and TRBJ2-2 gives the whole variable domain DTGVSQNPRHKITKRGQNVTFRCDPISEHNRLYWYRQTLGQGPEFLTYFQNEAQLEKSRLLSDRFSAERPKGSFSTLEIQRTEQGDSAMYLCASSLLFGQFNTGELFFGEGSRLTVL.

V and J are TRBV20-1 and TRBJ2-7; 8 bases match TRBD2. Germline values: CDR1 DFQATT, CDR2 SNEGSKA (reference sequence). This CDR3 is 13 amino acids long. V dropped 3 bases and J dropped 6; count of bases not matched to a gene: 7. The CDR3 loop is CSASGRALGEQYF. The CDR3 DNA sequence: TGCAGTGCTAGCGGGAGGGCCTTAGGCGAGCAGTACTTC.

Ten or more counts support this clonotype. The CDR3 DNA follows: TGTGCCATCAGTGAGCGTAGCGAGCAGTTCTTC. This gives the protein CAISERSEQFF. The J gene is TRBJ2-1, the V gene TRBV10-3, with D uncertain. With 2 bases removed from V and 10 bases from J, the gap between germline ends came to 6 bases. The germline V gene encodes CDR1 ENHRY and CDR2 SYGVKD. This CDR3 has 11 amino acids.

The chain uses TRBV7-2 and TRBJ1-5; D unresolved. V was clipped by 5 bases and J by 3 bases, with 5 bases between them. Germline lookup yields CDR1 SGHTA and CDR2 FQGNSA. The CDR3 loop spans 12 amino acids. The DNA of the CDR3 is TGTGCCAGCAGCGACAACAATCAGCCCCAGCATTTT. Translating gives CASSDNNQPQHF.

The sample holds one count of this clonotype. J is TRBJ2-5 and V is TRBV20-1; 8 positions agree with TRBD1. The CDR3 has 15 amino acids. Trimming at V came to 6 bases and at J to 7 bases, leaving 16 bases not matched to a gene. Germline CDR1 DFQATT, CDR2 SNEGSKA (reference sequence). The CDR3 loop is CSAWAPGQVVWTQYF. As DNA, the CDR3 is TGCAGTGCCTGGGCACCGGGACAGGTGGTGTGGACCCAGTACTTC.

This clonotype appeared many times. V gene TRBV7-2 combines with J gene TRBJ2-2, with TRBD1 as a possible D gene (6 bases). The CDR3 spans 14 residues. With 4 bases removed from V and 5 bases from J, the gap between germline ends came to 11 bases. Germline V gene data show CDR1 as SGHTA and CDR2 as FQGNSA. DNA for the CDR3: TGTGCCAGCAGCTGGCAGGGGTATACCGGGGAGCTGTTTTTT. Translation: CASSWQGYTGELFF.

This clonotype appeared a single time. Given a much more abundant clone one base away, this may be a read error. V is TRBV7-2 and J is TRBJ2-3; 13 nucleotides line up with TRBD2. This CDR3 spans 16 amino acids. From germline, CDR1 is SGHTA and CDR2 FQGNSA. The CDR3 nucleotides read TGTGCCAGCAGCCCCTCACTAGCGGGAGGGGTGGATACGCAGTGTTTT. It yields the protein CASSPSLAGGVDTQCF.

This chain joins TRBV5-1 and TRBJ1-5; D uncertain. The CDR3 has 15 amino acids. Germline V CDR1 and CDR2: SGHRS, YFSETQ. Trimming removed 0 bases from V and 7 bases from J, with 14 bases in between. The CDR3 sequence: CASSLDGGSGQPQHF. DNA for the CDR3: TGCGCCAGCAGCTTGGATGGAGGGAGTGGACAGCCCCAGCATTTT.

V usage is TRBV20-1 and J usage is TRBJ2-5, with 12 bases that match TRBD2. V lost 1 base and J lost 4; bases outside the gene matches: 4. The CDR3 spans 15 residues. Looked up from germline, CDR1 is DFQATT and CDR2 is SNEGSKA (reference sequence). Here the CDR3 reads CSARGPTSGGETQYF. Written as DNA, the CDR3 is TGCAGTGCTAGAGGGCCGACTAGCGGGGGAGAGACCCAGTACTTC.

V usage is TRBV28 and J usage is TRBJ1-4; D is perhaps TRBD1 (6 bases). The germline V gene encodes CDR1 MDHEN and CDR2 SYDVKM. Trimming removed 10 bases from V and 0 bases from J, with 18 bases in between. The CDR3 has 16 amino acids. CDR3 nucleotides: TGTGCCATCAGGGGAGCTGGCAGCGCAACTAATGAAAAACTGTTTTTT. The encoded protein is CAIRGAGSATNEKLFF.

The chain employs TRBV20-1 and TRBJ2-2, with D tentatively TRBD2 (6 bases). Per the germline V gene, CDR1 is DFQATT and CDR2 is SNEGSKA (reference sequence). The CDR3 runs to 14 residues. The V end lost 3 bases, the J end lost 3 bases, and 11 bases lay between the germline ends. For the CDR3, the DNA is TGCAGTGCTAGGAAGACTAGTCACACCGGGGAGCTGTTTTTT. It specifies CSARKTSHTGELFF.

The chain carries TRBV20-1 and TRBJ2-7, with a tentative D call TRBD2 (6 bases). Germline assignment: CDR1 DFQATT and CDR2 SNEGSKA (reference sequence). Trimming removed 0 bases from V and 3 bases from J, with 9 bases in between. The CDR3 is 13 amino acids. CDR3 sequence reads: CSARDPDYYEQYF. The CDR3 coding sequence is TGCAGTGCTAGAGATCCGGACTACTACGAGCAGTACTTC.

The chain carries TRBV10-3 and TRBJ1-6; D gene unclear. Trimming removed 0 bases at V and 7 bases at J, with 13 bases between. This CDR3 comprises 16 residues. Germline CDR1 is ENHRY and CDR2 is SYGVKD. The DNA of the CDR3 is TGTGCCATCAGTGAGTCATGGAGCCTAACGAATTCACCCCTCCACTTT. Its translation is CAISESWSLTNSPLHF.

This clonotype was seen more than once but under ten times. A much larger clone lies one base from this, so it may be a read error. The chain couples TRBV28 to TRBJ2-3; D not certain. The CDR3 runs to 11 residues. Germline CDR1 MDHEN, CDR2 SYDVKM. This chain's CDR3 is CASILVDTQYF. The CDR3, as DNA: TGTGCCAGCATTTTAGTCGATACGCAGTATTTT.

This chain connects TRBV30 to TRBJ2-2, with D perhaps TRBD2 (5 bases). Germline CDR1 and CDR2: GTSNPN and SVGIG (reference sequence). The CDR3 spans 14 residues. The V and J ends lost 1 base and 1 base respectively, with 7 bases between them. CDR3 nucleotide sequence: TGTGCCTGGAGTGCCGGACTGAACACCGGGGAGCTGTTTTTT. Residues: CAWSAGLNTGELFF.

This clonotype was observed a single time. DNA of the CDR3: TGCGCCAGCAGCCATCCGGGACAAGAGACCCAGTACTTC. The encoded protein is CASSHPGQETQYF. The V gene is TRBV4-1, the J gene TRBJ2-5; D is possibly TRBD2 (5 bases). Germline V gene lookup returns CDR1 MGHRA and CDR2 YSYEKL. This CDR3 spans 13 amino acids. The V and J ends lost 3 bases and 2 bases respectively, with 7 bases between them.